This T cell receptor (beta chain) was recorded in a study of T cell repertoires in cytomegalovirus infection. Study summary: Both CMV infection and a matching HLA type were indicated by public TCR beta signatures. Whole-study results and caveats: Summed frequency of shared TCR beta families picked out CMV carriers who also had the relevant HLA. CMV-specific TCR beta clonotypes restricted by HLA-C were the ones dominating the ex vivo response.

TCRdb reprocessed the reads via MiXCR and lists one record per CDR3 protein. The sample has tens of thousands of distinct CDR3 sequences; 20% to 30% are singletons. After removal of 3 bases from V and 2 bases from J, the junction contained 10 bases not matched to a gene. This CDR3 region has 17 residues. Germline CDR1 is SGHNT and CDR2 is YYREEE (reference sequence). This clonotype was picked up many times. Its specificity is not known. The sequence came from a human donor in good health (CMV status not recorded). Some clones in this sample may be carry-over from other donors' samples. This sequence joins TRBV5-4 and TRBJ1-5, with 8 bases aligning to TRBD1. Sample: CD8+ T cells from cultured PBMCs, taken from culture after CMV antigen stimulation. The chain's CDR3 is CASSSKTGDVGNQPQHF. Here the CDR3 DNA reads TGTGCCAGCAGCTCTAAGACAGGGGACGTCGGCAATCAGCCCCAGCATTTT.